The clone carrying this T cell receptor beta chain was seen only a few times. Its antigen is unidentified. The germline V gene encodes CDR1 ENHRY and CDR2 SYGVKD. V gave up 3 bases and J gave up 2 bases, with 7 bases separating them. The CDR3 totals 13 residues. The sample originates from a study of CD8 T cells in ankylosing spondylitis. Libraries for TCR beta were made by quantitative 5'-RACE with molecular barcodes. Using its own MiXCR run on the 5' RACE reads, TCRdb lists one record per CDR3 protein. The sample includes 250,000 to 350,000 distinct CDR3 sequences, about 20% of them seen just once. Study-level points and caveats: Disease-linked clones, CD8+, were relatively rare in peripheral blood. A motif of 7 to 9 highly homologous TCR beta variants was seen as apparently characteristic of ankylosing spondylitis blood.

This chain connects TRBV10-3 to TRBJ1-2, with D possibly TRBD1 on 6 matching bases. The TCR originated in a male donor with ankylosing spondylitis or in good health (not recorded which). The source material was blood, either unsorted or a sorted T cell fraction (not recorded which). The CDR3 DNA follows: TGTGCCATCAGTGAAGGACAGAACTATGGCTACACCTTC. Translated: CAISEGQNYGYTF.